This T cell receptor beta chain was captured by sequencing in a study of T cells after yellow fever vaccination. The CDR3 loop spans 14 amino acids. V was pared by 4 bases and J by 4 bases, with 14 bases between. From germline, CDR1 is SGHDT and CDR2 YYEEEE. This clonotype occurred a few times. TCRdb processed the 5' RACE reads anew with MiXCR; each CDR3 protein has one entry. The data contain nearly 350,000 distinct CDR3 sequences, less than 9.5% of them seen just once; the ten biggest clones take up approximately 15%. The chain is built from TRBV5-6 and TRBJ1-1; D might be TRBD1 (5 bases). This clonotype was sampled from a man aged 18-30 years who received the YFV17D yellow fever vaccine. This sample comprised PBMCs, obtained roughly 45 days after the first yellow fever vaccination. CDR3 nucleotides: TGTGCCAGCAGCACCGGGACGCCCGGCACTGAAGCTTTCTTT. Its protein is CASSTGTPGTEAFF.